The entry below describes one T cell receptor (beta chain). Its antigen remains unknown. The data were obtained in a study of beta chain features in type 1 diabetes. Study-wide points: Shorter TCRB CDR3s, moderately but significantly so, were found in Type 1 diabetes patients in all four CD4+ subsets.

Expressed TCRB transcripts got sequenced, as all isolated RNA was reverse transcribed. Clones were sequenced by immunoSEQ multiplex PCR, and TCRdb holds only the in-frame ones, with some missing. The sample holds about 650,000 clones; around 12% are singletons and the top ten take more than 0.09%. The germline gives CDR1 SGHRS, CDR2 YFSETQ. V was pared by 0 bases and J by 2 bases, with 8 bases between. This CDR3 is built from 15 residues. The specimen was naive CD4+ T cells from blood. The receptor comes from a man between 25 and 39 years old with type 1 diabetes. The genes are TRBV5-1 and TRBJ2-2; no definite D call. In DNA, the CDR3 is TGCGCCAGCAGCTTGGGACACCAAAACACCGGGGAGCTGTTTTTT. Translating gives CASSLGHQNTGELFF.